The 8 T cell receptor beta chains reported below all come from one sample, sequenced in a study of T cell changes during pregnancy in multiple sclerosis. The method was immunoSEQ multiplex PCR; TCRdb's version includes in-frame clones alone and lacks a portion of them. The table includes 45,000 to 60,000 clones, approximately 90% detected once. The sequences come from CD8+ T cells from peripheral blood mononuclear cells, collected in the second trimester of pregnancy. All receptors derive from a female donor with multiple sclerosis, enrolled in a pregnancy study.

The chain is built from TRBV14 and TRBJ2-1, with 7 bases that match TRBD2. V shed 0 bases and J 8 bases; nucleotides not matched to a gene: 4. The CDR3 totals 14 residues. Germline CDR1 is SGHDN and CDR2 is FVKESK. CDR3 region: CASSQESGDHEQFF. The CDR3 DNA follows: TGTGCCAGCAGCCAAGAGAGCGGGGACCATGAGCAGTTCTTC. Drawing the rest from reference TRBV14 and TRBJ2-1, the complete variable domain is EAGVTQFPSHSVIEKGQTVTLRCDPISGHDNLYWYRRVMGKEIKFLLHFVKESKQDESGMPNNRFLAERTGGTYSTLKVQPAELEDSGVYFCASSQESGDHEQFFGPGTRLTVL.

In this sample, this clone turned up once. The chain couples TRBV27 to TRBJ1-2; D ambiguous. The CDR3 has 16 amino acids. The ends were cut back, 5 bases at V and 5 bases at J, with 21 bases in the middle. Germline V lookup: CDR1 MNHEY, CDR2 SMNVEV (reference sequence). The CDR3 DNA follows: TGTGCCAGCAGTCCCTCCAGCGGATCCGTTGTGTATGGCTACACCTTC. Encoded protein: CASSPSSGSVVYGYTF.

The genes are TRBV5-6 and TRBJ2-1, with a weak D call TRBD2 (6 bases). Trimming took off 1 base at V and 3 bases at J, with 11 bases between the two ends. This CDR3 comprises 15 residues. The germline V gene has CDR1 SGHDT and CDR2 YYEEEE. The DNA of the CDR3 is TGTGCCAGCAGCTTGAGGCGGGGCTACTACAATGAGCAGTTCTTC. This gives the protein CASSLRRGYYNEQFF.

This rearrangement joins TRBV11-2 to TRBJ1-2; no definite D call. Germline V gene data show CDR1 as SGHAT and CDR2 as FQNNGV. V was trimmed by 8 bases and J by 6 bases, leaving 19 bases between them. The CDR3 sequence is 14 residues long. The CDR3 sequence: CASQLHLSDNGYTF. The CDR3, as DNA: TGTGCCAGCCAGCTCCATTTATCTGACAATGGCTACACCTTC.

CDR3 nucleotides: TGCGCCAGCAGCTTGGGCGGGCGCTACTACAATGAGCAGTTCTTC. This gives the protein CASSLGGRYYNEQFF. The chain recombines TRBV5-1 with TRBJ2-1, with D maybe TRBD2 (5 bases). CDR3 length: 15 amino acids. Germline V gives CDR1 SGHRS, CDR2 YFSETQ. V was trimmed by 0 bases and J by 3 bases, leaving 10 bases between them.

V gene TRBV2 combines with J gene TRBJ2-7; D possibly corresponds to TRBD2 (5 bases). In germline, CDR1 is SNHLY, CDR2 FYNNEI. The CDR3 runs to 14 residues. Deletions cut 3 bases from V and 2 bases from J, with 11 bases between. The CDR3 DNA follows: TGTGCCAGCAGTGAGGGCCCGGGAACCTACGAGCAGTACTTC. Protein: CASSEGPGTYEQYF.

This sequence joins TRBV30 and TRBJ2-3; 7 positions match TRBD1. CDR3 size: 14 residues. J lost 4 bases, V lost 1 base, and 5 bases had no gene match. The germline CDR1 and CDR2 sequences are GTSNPN and SVGIG (reference sequence). As DNA, the CDR3 is TGTGCCTGGAGTGAACAGGGGTGGGCAGATACGCAGTATTTT. It translates to CAWSEQGWADTQYF.

The chain recombines TRBV15 with TRBJ1-1, with D tentatively TRBD1 (6 bases). From germline, CDR1 is LNHNV and CDR2 YYDKDF (reference sequence). This CDR3 is built from 13 residues. The ends were cut back, 4 bases at V and 4 bases at J, with 10 bases in the middle. CDR3 sequence reads: CATSTRTVTEAFF. CDR3 bases: TGTGCCACCAGCACCCGGACAGTCACTGAAGCTTTCTTT.